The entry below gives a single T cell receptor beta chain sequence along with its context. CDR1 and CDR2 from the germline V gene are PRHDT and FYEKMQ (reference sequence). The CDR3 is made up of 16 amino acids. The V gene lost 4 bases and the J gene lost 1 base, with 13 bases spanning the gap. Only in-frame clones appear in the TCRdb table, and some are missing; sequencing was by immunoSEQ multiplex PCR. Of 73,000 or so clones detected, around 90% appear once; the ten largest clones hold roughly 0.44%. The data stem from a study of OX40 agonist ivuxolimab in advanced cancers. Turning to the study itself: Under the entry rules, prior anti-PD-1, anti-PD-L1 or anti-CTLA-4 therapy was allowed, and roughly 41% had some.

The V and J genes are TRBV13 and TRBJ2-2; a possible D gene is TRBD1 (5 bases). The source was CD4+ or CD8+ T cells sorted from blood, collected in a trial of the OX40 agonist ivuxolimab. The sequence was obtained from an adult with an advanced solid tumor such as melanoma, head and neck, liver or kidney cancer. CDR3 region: CASSSPPQGNTGELFF. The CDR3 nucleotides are TGTGCCAGCAGCTCTCCCCCCCAGGGGAACACCGGGGAGCTGTTTTTT. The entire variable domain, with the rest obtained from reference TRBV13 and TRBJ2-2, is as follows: AAGVIQSPRHLIKEKRETATLKCYPIPRHDTVYWYQQGPGQDPQFLISFYEKMQSDKGSIPDRFSAQQFSDYHSELNMSSLELGDSALYFCASSSPPQGNTGELFFGEGSRLTVL.